The 28 T cell receptor beta chains below were found in one sample sequenced in a study of cytomegalovirus exposure and HLA in healthy donors. The PCR used 60 Vbeta and 13 Jbeta primers. Assay used: immunoSEQ multiplex PCR; TCRdb lists only in-frame clones, some missing. The repertoire has some 70,000 clones, roughly 80% of them found once; the top ten carry more than 5%. The sample taken for sequencing was PBMCs. These receptors were obtained from a male donor in good health and CMV-seropositive.

V is TRBV7-9 and J is TRBJ2-7; D is undetermined. The CDR3 spans 13 residues. Germline lookup yields CDR1 SEHNR and CDR2 FQNEAQ (reference sequence). The V and J ends lost 1 base and 4 bases respectively, with 8 bases between them. The CDR3 DNA sequence: TGTGCCAGCAGCTTAGTTGCGACTTACGAGCAGTACTTC. Translated, it gives CASSLVATYEQYF.

The chain joins TRBV2 to TRBJ1-1, with 9 positions matching TRBD1. Germline values: CDR1 SNHLY, CDR2 FYNNEI. V dropped 6 bases and J dropped 2; count of bases not matched to a gene: 4. The CDR3 runs 14 residues. CDR3 amino acids: CASSQDRGNTEAFF. DNA for the CDR3: TGTGCCAGCAGCCAGGACAGGGGAAACACTGAAGCTTTCTTT.

The genes are TRBV30 and TRBJ1-4, with 8 bases that match TRBD1. The V gene end was trimmed by 3 bases and the J gene end by 13 bases; junction bases not matched to a gene: 10. The germline CDR1 and CDR2 sequences are GTSNPN and SVGIG (reference sequence). CDR3 length equals 13 residues. The CDR3, as DNA: TGTGCCTGGAGCTCCCAGGGGGCGGCGTTACTGTTTTTT. Its translation: CAWSSQGAALLFF.

The chain has TRBV2 and TRBJ2-7; a weak D match, TRBD1 (6 bases). Germline CDR1 and CDR2: SNHLY and FYNNEI. This CDR3 region has 15 residues. Between the trimmed V and J ends, which lost 4 bases and 6 bases, there was a span of 19 bases. CDR3 region: CASSAMGAQSSEQYF. The CDR3 nucleotides are TGTGCCAGCAGTGCCATGGGGGCCCAAAGCAGCGAGCAGTACTTC.

The rearrangement joins TRBV2 to TRBJ2-1; TRBD2 is a possible D gene (6 bases). V was pared by 6 bases and J by 1 base, with 13 bases between. Germline CDR1 and CDR2: SNHLY and FYNNEI. The CDR3 runs 15 residues. This CDR3 is CASRTSGESYNEQFF. The CDR3 nucleotides read TGTGCCAGCAGAACCTCGGGGGAATCCTACAATGAGCAGTTCTTC.

The chain employs TRBV10-3 and TRBJ2-7; D is unclear. V was cut by 11 bases and J by 1 base, with 9 bases left in between. Germline V gene sequence: CDR1 ENHRY, CDR2 SYGVKD. The CDR3 is 11 amino acids. CDR3 sequence (DNA): TGTGCCGCCTCTACTTCCTACGAGCAGTACTTC. This translates into CAASTSYEQYF.

This chain uses TRBV7-6 with TRBJ1-1; TRBD1 aligns across 9 bases. CDR3 length: 15 amino acids. Germline V gives CDR1 SGHVS, CDR2 FNYEAQ. With V trimmed by 5 bases and J by 5 bases, 9 bases remained unmatched. The CDR3 region is CASSKTGTGTTEAFF. In DNA form, the CDR3 reads TGTGCCAGCAGCAAGACTGGGACAGGGACGACTGAAGCTTTCTTT.

This clone was seen a few times. This chain connects TRBV7-9 to TRBJ2-5; perhaps TRBD2 as D (7 bases). The germline gives CDR1 SEHNR, CDR2 FQNEAQ (reference sequence). Trimming left V 3 bases short and J 6 bases short, with 11 bases between. The CDR3 loop spans 13 amino acids. The CDR3 nucleotides read TGTGCCAGCAGCTTTGGGGGGGACAAGACCCAGTACTTC. It is translated as CASSFGGDKTQYF.

The chain uses TRBV9 and TRBJ1-1; the D gene is possibly TRBD1 (6 bases). Germline CDR1 SGDLS, CDR2 YYNGEE. The CDR3 is 12 residues long. V lost 4 bases and J lost 6, with 10 bases in between. CDR3 sequence reads: CASSRRGSEAFF. The CDR3 region has the DNA TGTGCCAGCAGCCGCAGGGGTTCTGAAGCTTTCTTT.

The chain is built from TRBV7-3 and TRBJ2-1; 7 bases are shared with TRBD2. Per the germline V gene, CDR1 is SGHTA and CDR2 is FQGTGA. This CDR3 has 17 amino acids. Losses at the gene ends were 1 base for V and 10 bases for J; bases not matched to a gene: 16. The DNA for the CDR3 is TGTGCCAGCAGCTTAATCCGGGGAGGAGAACTAGCGCCGGAGCAGTTCTTC. Protein sequence: CASSLIRGGELAPEQFF. The full variable domain, with the rest looked up from reference TRBV7-3 and TRBJ2-1, is GAGVSQTPSNKVTEKGKYVELRCDPISGHTALYWYRQSLGQGPEFLIYFQGTGAADDSGLPNDRFFAVRPEGSVSTLKIQRTERGDSAVYLCASSLIRGGELAPEQFFGPGTRLTVL.

V gene TRBV7-2 combines with J gene TRBJ2-5; 10 bases fit TRBD2. The V gene's germline CDR1 is SGHTA and CDR2 FQGNSA. J gave up 0 bases and V 0 bases, and 7 bases lay outside the gene matches. The CDR3 covers 18 residues. Here the CDR3 reads CASSLAPSGGPYQETQYF. The CDR3 nucleotides are TGTGCCAGCAGCTTAGCGCCTAGCGGGGGCCCTTACCAAGAGACCCAGTACTTC.

The chain links TRBV2 to TRBJ1-2; D perhaps matches TRBD1 (5 bases). Germline V gene data show CDR1 as SNHLY and CDR2 as FYNNEI. V lost 8 bases and J lost 1, with 17 bases in between. The CDR3 is 15 amino acids. CDR3 nucleotide sequence: TGTGCCAGCCTGAACCGACGGGGACTTAACTATGGCTACACCTTC. It specifies CASLNRRGLNYGYTF.

The genes are TRBV4-3 and TRBJ2-2; 14 positions agree with TRBD2. The CDR3 runs 20 residues. After removal of 0 bases from V and 2 bases from J, the junction contained 8 bases not matched to a gene. Germline loops: CDR1 LGHNA, CDR2 YSLEER. The CDR3 sequence is CASSQERRTSGGKNTGELFF. The CDR3 DNA sequence: TGCGCCAGCAGCCAAGAAAGGAGGACTAGCGGGGGGAAAAACACCGGGGAGCTGTTTTTT.

The chain recombines TRBV7-3 with TRBJ2-1; no definite D call. Germline CDR1 reads SGHTA; CDR2 reads FQGTGA. This CDR3 region has 13 residues. The V gene lost 5 bases and the J gene lost 4 bases, with 9 bases spanning the gap. The DNA for the CDR3 is TGTGCCAGCAGCGCCGGTAGTTACAATGAGCAGTTCTTC. It codes for CASSAGSYNEQFF.

This chain uses TRBV7-8 with TRBJ1-6, with 7 bases aligning to TRBD1. The CDR3 contains 15 residues. Germline V gene lookup returns CDR1 SGHVS and CDR2 FQNEAQ. Trimming removed 1 base from V and 6 bases from J; junction bases left unmatched: 3. DNA of the CDR3: TGTGCCAGCAGCTTAGTGCAGGGGGGTAATTCACCCCTCCACTTT. Amino acid sequence: CASSLVQGGNSPLHF.

The rearrangement uses TRBV7-8 and TRBJ1-1, with D uncertain. Per the germline V gene, CDR1 is SGHVS and CDR2 is FQNEAQ. There are 14 residues in the CDR3. Between the trimmed V and J ends, which lost 1 base and 1 base, there was a span of 7 bases. CDR3 amino acids: CASSLGAGNTEAFF. The CDR3, as DNA: TGTGCCAGCAGCTTAGGGGCCGGGAACACTGAAGCTTTCTTT.

The chain joins TRBV7-6 to TRBJ1-4, with D perhaps matching TRBD1 (5 bases). The V end was cut by 3 bases, the J end by 5 bases, with 10 bases between. The CDR3 has 14 amino acids. Germline CDR1 SGHVS, CDR2 FNYEAQ. DNA for the CDR3: TGTGCCAGCAGCTTGGCAGGGTCGAATGAAAAACTGTTTTTT. Its protein product is CASSLAGSNEKLFF.

This sequence joins TRBV19 and TRBJ2-6, with D unclear. CDR1 is LNHDA and CDR2 is SQIVND in the germline V gene (reference sequence). This CDR3 spans 11 amino acids. V was trimmed by 6 bases and J by 9 bases, leaving 6 bases between them. DNA of the CDR3: TGTGCCAGTAGCCTCAGCAACGTCCTGACTTTC. Amino acids: CASSLSNVLTF.

CDR3 residues: CASSSSGVYHEQYF. In DNA form, the CDR3 reads TGTGCCAGCAGCTCTAGCGGGGTTTATCACGAGCAGTACTTC. V usage is TRBV7-2 and J usage is TRBJ2-7, with 9 bases lining up with TRBD2. V was clipped by 4 bases and J by 5 bases; unmatched bases: 6. This CDR3 is built from 14 residues. Germline V CDR1 and CDR2: SGHTA, FQGNSA. Using reference TRBV7-2 and TRBJ2-7 for the parts outside the CDR3, the full variable domain is GAGVSQSPSNKVTEKGKDVELRCDPISGHTALYWYRQSLGQGLEFLIYFQGNSAPDKSGLPSDRFSAERTGGSVSTLTIQRTQQEDSAVYLCASSSSGVYHEQYFGPGTRLTVT.

By frequency in the sample, this clone is medium-sized. This chain uses TRBV19 with TRBJ2-7; D is perhaps TRBD1 (5 bases). V was cut by 4 bases and J by 2 bases, with 9 bases left in between. The CDR3 spans 13 residues. The germline CDR1 and CDR2 sequences are LNHDA and SQIVND (reference sequence). CDR3 residues: CASSTGRAYEQYF. The CDR3 DNA reads as TGTGCCAGTAGTACTGGCAGGGCCTACGAGCAGTACTTC.

The CDR3 sequence is CARGLAGIEQYF. DNA for the CDR3: TGTGCCAGAGGACTAGCGGGGATCGAGCAGTACTTC. The rearrangement joins TRBV2 to TRBJ2-7; 12 bases map to TRBD2. The trim removed 9 bases at V and 6 bases at J, leaving 3 bases unmatched. Germline CDR1 reads SNHLY; CDR2 reads FYNNEI. The CDR3 is made up of 12 amino acids.

This chain uses TRBV7-6 with TRBJ2-1; 12 nucleotides align to TRBD2. CDR3 size: 19 residues. V dropped 5 bases and J dropped 7; count of bases not matched to a gene: 18. The germline V gene has CDR1 SGHVS and CDR2 FNYEAQ. In nucleotides, the CDR3 is TGTGCCAGCAGCGCAAGAAGTAGGGCTAGCGGGGGGGCTGGGAATGAGCAGTTCTTC. Its translation is CASSARSRASGGAGNEQFF.

The chain is built from TRBV4-2 and TRBJ1-2; D may be TRBD1 (5 bases). The V end was cut by 1 base, the J end by 1 base, with 10 bases between. The length of the CDR3 is 15 residues. From germline, CDR1 is LGHNA and CDR2 YNFKEQ. CDR3 sequence: CASSQAIQGNYGYTF. The DNA of the CDR3 is TGTGCCAGCAGCCAAGCGATTCAGGGTAACTATGGCTACACCTTC.

The J gene is TRBJ1-4, the V gene TRBV7-2; 8 nucleotides align to TRBD1. CDR1 and CDR2 from the germline V gene are SGHTA and FQGNSA. The CDR3 runs 15 residues. J was trimmed by 7 bases and V by 4 bases; bases with no gene match: 8. CDR3 residues: CASSSGQAAGEKLFF. DNA of the CDR3: TGTGCCAGCAGCTCGGGACAGGCGGCTGGTGAAAAACTGTTTTTT.

The rearrangement uses TRBV7-2 and TRBJ2-7, with 8 nucleotides matching TRBD2. Germline V gene data show CDR1 as SGHTA and CDR2 as FQGNSA. The CDR3 length is 16 residues. Germline trimming cut 1 base from V and 2 bases from J; bases unmatched to any gene: 7. Here the CDR3 DNA reads TGTGCCAGCAGCTTAGAACCCCTAGCGGGCGCCTACGAGCAGTACTTC. Translation: CASSLEPLAGAYEQYF.

This rearrangement joins TRBV2 to TRBJ1-5, with 9 bases that match TRBD1. V lost 5 bases, J lost 4 bases, and 18 bases stayed unmatched. Germline V gives CDR1 SNHLY, CDR2 FYNNEI. The CDR3 loop spans 19 amino acids. In DNA form, the CDR3 reads TGTGCCAGCAGTCCACTGACCCTCGAGGGGGACAGGGCAAATCAGCCCCAGCATTTT. It yields the protein CASSPLTLEGDRANQPQHF. Drawing the rest from reference TRBV2 and TRBJ1-5, the complete variable domain is EPEVTQTPSHQVTQMGQEVILRCVPISNHLYFYWYRQILGQKVEFLVSFYNNEISEKSEIFDDQFSVERPDGSNFTLKIRSTKLEDSAMYFCASSPLTLEGDRANQPQHFGDGTRLSIL.

This sequence joins TRBV4-1 and TRBJ1-1; no clear D gene. CDR1 is MGHRA and CDR2 is YSYEKL in the germline V gene. The CDR3 is made up of 11 amino acids. Trimming pared 3 bases from V and 10 bases from J, leaving 9 bases between. In nucleotides, the CDR3 is TGCGCCAGCAGCCAGGGTCCGGGAGCTTTCTTT. This translates into CASSQGPGAFF.

The genes are TRBV9 and TRBJ2-3; TRBD2 agrees at 8 bases. This CDR3 contains 15 residues. Trimming at V came to 4 bases and at J to 7 bases, leaving 11 bases not matched to a gene. The germline gives CDR1 SGDLS, CDR2 YYNGEE. The CDR3 sequence: CASSMSGTRDNTQYF. The CDR3 DNA is TGTGCCAGCAGCATGTCCGGGACTAGAGATAATACGCAGTATTTT. Looking up the rest from reference TRBV9 and TRBJ2-3 gives the full variable domain: DSGVTQTPKHLITATGQRVTLRCSPRSGDLSVYWYQQSLDQGLQFLIQYYNGEERAKGNILERFSAQQFPDLHSELNLSSLELGDSALYFCASSMSGTRDNTQYFGPGTRLTVL.